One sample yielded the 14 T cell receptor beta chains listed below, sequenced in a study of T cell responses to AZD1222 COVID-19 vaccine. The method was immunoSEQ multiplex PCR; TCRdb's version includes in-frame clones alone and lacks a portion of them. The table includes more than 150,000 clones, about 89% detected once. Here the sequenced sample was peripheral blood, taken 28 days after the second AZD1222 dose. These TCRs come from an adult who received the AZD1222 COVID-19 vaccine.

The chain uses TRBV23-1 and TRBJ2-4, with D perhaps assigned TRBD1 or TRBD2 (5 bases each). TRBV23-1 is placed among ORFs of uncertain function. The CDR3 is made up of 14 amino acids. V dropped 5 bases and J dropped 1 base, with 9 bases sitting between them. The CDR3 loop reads CASSFRGAKNIQYF. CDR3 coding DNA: TGCGCCAGCAGTTTCCGGGGCGCCAAAAACATTCAGTACTTC.

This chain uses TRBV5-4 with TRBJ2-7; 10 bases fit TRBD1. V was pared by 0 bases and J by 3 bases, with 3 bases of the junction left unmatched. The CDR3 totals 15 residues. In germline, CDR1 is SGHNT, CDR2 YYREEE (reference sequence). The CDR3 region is CASSLGGTGVYEQYF. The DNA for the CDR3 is TGTGCCAGCAGCTTGGGAGGGACAGGGGTCTACGAGCAGTACTTC.

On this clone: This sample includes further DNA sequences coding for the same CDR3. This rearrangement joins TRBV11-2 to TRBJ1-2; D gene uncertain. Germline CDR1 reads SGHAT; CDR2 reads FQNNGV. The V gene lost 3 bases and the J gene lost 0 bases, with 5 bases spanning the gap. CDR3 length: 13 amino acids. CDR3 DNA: TGTGCCAGCAGCTTGGACTCTAACTATGGCTACACCTTC. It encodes CASSLDSNYGYTF.

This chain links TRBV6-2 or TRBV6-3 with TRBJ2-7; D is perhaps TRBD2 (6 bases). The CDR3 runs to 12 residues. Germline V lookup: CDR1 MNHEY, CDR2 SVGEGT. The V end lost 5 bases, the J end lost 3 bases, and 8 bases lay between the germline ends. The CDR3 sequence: CASSKTSYEQYF. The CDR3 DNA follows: TGTGCCAGCAGTAAGACTAGCTACGAGCAGTACTTC.

The CDR3: CASSSTYNEQFF. The CDR3 coding sequence is TGTGCCAGCAGTTCGACCTACAATGAGCAGTTCTTC. The genes are TRBV12-3 or TRBV12-4 and TRBJ2-1; D unresolved. The V end was cut by 4 bases, the J end by 2 bases, with 3 bases between. The CDR3 spans 12 residues.

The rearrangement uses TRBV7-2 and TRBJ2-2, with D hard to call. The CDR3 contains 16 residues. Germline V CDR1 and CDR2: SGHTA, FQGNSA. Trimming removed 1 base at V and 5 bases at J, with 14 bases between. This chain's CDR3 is CASSLGVGTLTGELFF. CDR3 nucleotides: TGTGCCAGCAGCTTAGGTGTCGGCACCCTGACCGGGGAGCTGTTTTTT.

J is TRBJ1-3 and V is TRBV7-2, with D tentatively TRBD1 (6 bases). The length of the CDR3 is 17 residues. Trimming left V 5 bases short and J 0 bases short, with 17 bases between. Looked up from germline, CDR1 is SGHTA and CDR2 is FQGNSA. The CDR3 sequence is CASSPKTGASSGNTIYF. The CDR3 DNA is TGTGCCAGCAGCCCGAAGACAGGCGCCAGCTCTGGAAACACCATATATTTT.

CDR3 nucleotide sequence: TGTGCCAGTAGAGGGTGGAGGGACAATTCACCCCTCCACTTT. Amino acids: CASRGWRDNSPLHF. This sequence joins TRBV19 and TRBJ1-6, with D possibly matching TRBD1 (5 bases). This CDR3 region has 14 residues. CDR1 is LNHDA, CDR2 SQIVND, per germline (reference sequence). V lost 6 bases, J lost 7 bases, and 13 bases lay in between.

CDR3 in DNA: TGTGCCAGCAGTTACCGGGGCCGTATCACTGAAGCTTTCTTT. Protein sequence: CASSYRGRITEAFF. The chain is built from TRBV6-2 or TRBV6-3 and TRBJ1-1, with D tentatively TRBD1 (5 bases). Germline CDR1 and CDR2: MNHEY and SVGEGT. The CDR3 is 14 amino acids. Trimming cost V 2 bases and J 4 bases, with 11 bases left between them.

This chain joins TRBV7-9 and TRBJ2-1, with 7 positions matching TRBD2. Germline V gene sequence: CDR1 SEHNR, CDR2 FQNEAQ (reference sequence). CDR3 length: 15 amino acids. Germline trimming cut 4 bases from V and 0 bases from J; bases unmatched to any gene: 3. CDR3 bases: TGTGCCAGCAGCTCGCGGACTAGCTCCTACAATGAGCAGTTCTTC. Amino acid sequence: CASSSRTSSYNEQFF.

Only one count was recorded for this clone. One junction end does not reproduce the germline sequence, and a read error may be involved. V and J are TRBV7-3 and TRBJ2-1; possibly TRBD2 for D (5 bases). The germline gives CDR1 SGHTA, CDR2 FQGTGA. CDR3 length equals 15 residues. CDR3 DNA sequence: TGTGCCAGCAGCGTAACATCGGCTAGCATACTTGAGCAGTTCTTC. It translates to CASSVTSASILEQFF.

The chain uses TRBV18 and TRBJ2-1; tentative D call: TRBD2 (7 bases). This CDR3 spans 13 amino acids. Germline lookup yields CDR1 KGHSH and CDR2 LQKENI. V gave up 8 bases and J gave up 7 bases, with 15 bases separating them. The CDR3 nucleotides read TGTGCCAGCCGCGGGGGCTATGGGAATGAGCAGTTCTTC. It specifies CASRGGYGNEQFF.

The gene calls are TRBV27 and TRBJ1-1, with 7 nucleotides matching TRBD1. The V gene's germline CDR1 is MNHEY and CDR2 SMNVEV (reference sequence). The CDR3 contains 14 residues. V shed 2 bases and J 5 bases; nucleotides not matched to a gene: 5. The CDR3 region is CASSLATGLTEAFF. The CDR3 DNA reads TGTGCCAGCAGTTTAGCGACAGGGTTGACTGAAGCTTTCTTT.

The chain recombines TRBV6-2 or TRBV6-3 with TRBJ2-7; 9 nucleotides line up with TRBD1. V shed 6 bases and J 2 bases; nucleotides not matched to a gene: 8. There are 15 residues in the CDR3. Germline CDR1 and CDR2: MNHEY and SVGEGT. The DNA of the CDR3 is TGTGCCAGCAGCGACGGCGGGACAGGGACCTACGAGCAGTACTTC. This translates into CASSDGGTGTYEQYF.